A single sample is the source of the 14 T cell receptor beta chains below, sequenced in a study of regulatory T cells in long-lasting Graves disease. Libraries of TCR beta came from iRepertoire HTBI primers plus Arm-PCR of CDR3 regions. TCRdb reprocessed the multiplex PCR reads with MiXCR, giving one entry per CDR3 protein. The data show 300,000 to 350,000 distinct CDR3 sequences, around a fifth seen once. Time point meaning: persistent/refractory GD, antithyroid drugs over 5 years with positive TRAb. PBMCs were the source of the RNA used for TCR sequencing. The sample here was peripheral blood mononuclear cells (PBMCs), taken when the disease was refractory, from a patient treated with antithyroid drugs. The receptor source for this set is a female donor with Graves disease.

This rearrangement joins TRBV10-2 to TRBJ2-5; D is tentatively TRBD1 or TRBD2 (5 bases each). The germline CDR1 and CDR2 sequences are WSHSY and SAAADI. The CDR3 sequence is 14 residues long. V lost 3 bases and J 6 bases, leaving 14 bases between the germline ends. DNA of the CDR3: TGCGCCAGCAGTGAAGGAGGACAACGGAAGACCCAGTACTTC. It codes for CASSEGGQRKTQYF.

This clonotype was recorded at least ten times. The chain employs TRBV7-9 and TRBJ1-1; 8 nucleotides agree with TRBD1. J was trimmed by 5 bases and V by 5 bases; bases with no gene match: 7. The CDR3 is 14 residues long. Germline V gene sequence: CDR1 SEHNR, CDR2 FQNEAQ (reference sequence). The CDR3 region is CASSRQGSGTEAFF. The CDR3 region has the DNA TGTGCCAGCAGCCGACAGGGGTCGGGGACTGAAGCTTTCTTT.

In the case of this clonotype: A far bigger clonotype differs at one base, so this is likely a read error. The genes are TRBV7-9 and TRBJ1-5; D is possibly TRBD1 (6 bases). This CDR3 spans 16 amino acids. Trimming removed 8 bases from V and 5 bases from J, with 22 bases in between. Germline assignment: CDR1 SEHNR and CDR2 FQNEAQ (reference sequence). CDR3 residues: CASGGQADSGYQPQHF. The CDR3 DNA sequence: TGTGCCAGCGGGGGTCAAGCGGACAGTGGGTATCAGCCCCAGCATTTT.

The rearrangement joins TRBV30 to TRBJ2-2; D uncertain. The germline gives CDR1 GTSNPN, CDR2 SVGIG (reference sequence). This CDR3 comprises 11 residues. V lost 3 bases to trimming and J lost 1 base, with 0 bases between them. The CDR3 loop reads CAWRNTGELFF. CDR3 sequence (DNA): TGTGCCTGGAGGAACACCGGGGAGCTGTTTTTT.

V gene TRBV19 combines with J gene TRBJ2-7; 9 nucleotides match TRBD1. The CDR3 consists of 15 residues. In germline, CDR1 is LNHDA, CDR2 SQIVND (reference sequence). V lost 9 bases, J lost 2 bases, and 11 bases stayed unmatched. CDR3 sequence (DNA): TGTGCCAGCAAATCGACCGGGACAGGGACCTACGAGCAGTACTTC. Protein: CASKSTGTGTYEQYF.

Remarks on this clonotype: No conserved phenylalanine or tryptophan is present at the end of the CDR3, so a read error is the likely explanation. The chain carries TRBV27 and TRBJ1-1; D perhaps matches TRBD1 (6 bases). CDR3 length equals 17 residues. Germline V gene sequence: CDR1 MNHEY, CDR2 SMNVEV (reference sequence). V lost 0 bases and J 6 bases, leaving 20 bases between the germline ends. The CDR3 DNA follows: TGTGCCAGCAGTTTATCGCCCCCCCCAGGGGAAGAGTCTGAAGCTTTCCTT. Residues: CASSLSPPPGEESEAFL.

In its sample, this clonotype was seen a few times. The chain carries TRBV29-1 and TRBJ1-3; D gene ambiguous. Deletions cut 4 bases from V and 0 bases from J, with 4 bases between. The germline V gene encodes CDR1 SQVTM and CDR2 ANQGSEA. The CDR3 has 12 residues. The CDR3 reads CSVGASGNTIYF. The CDR3, as DNA: TGCAGCGTTGGGGCCTCTGGAAACACCATATATTTT.

This clonotype has more than one count but fewer than ten. The chain joins TRBV29-1 to TRBJ1-4; 10 nucleotides match TRBD1. The CDR3 is 16 amino acids. The germline CDR1 and CDR2 sequences are SQVTM and ANQGSEA. The V and J ends lost 4 bases and 5 bases, in that order; junction bases with no gene match: 10. In DNA form, the CDR3 reads TGCAGCGTTGCCCATGAGTGGACAGGGGGAAATGAAAAACTGTTTTTT. Translated: CSVAHEWTGGNEKLFF.

This clonotype was counted ten times or more. The chain has TRBV27 and TRBJ1-6; D is ambiguous. This CDR3 region has 14 residues. Trimming took 2 bases from V and 9 from J, leaving 11 bases between them. CDR1 and CDR2 from the germline V gene are MNHEY and SMNVEV (reference sequence). The CDR3 DNA reads TGTGCCAGCAGTTTACTCCAGACGGGTTCACCCCTCCACTTT. It codes for CASSLLQTGSPLHF.

As regards this clonotype: A read error may be the cause here, since a much bigger clone is one base away. CDR3 loop: CASRLTGTGNERLFF. The DNA for the CDR3 is TGTGCCAGCAGGTTAACCGGGACAGGGAATGAAAGACTGTTTTTT. The chain uses TRBV5-6 and TRBJ1-4, with 9 bases aligning to TRBD1. Germline V lookup: CDR1 SGHDT, CDR2 YYEEEE. The CDR3 contains 15 residues. Filled out from reference TRBV5-6 and TRBJ1-4, the complete variable domain reads DAGVTQSPTHLIKTRGQQVTLRCSPKSGHDTVSWYQQALGQGPQFIFQYYEEEERQRGNFPDRFSGHQFPNYSSELNVNALLLGDSALYLCASRLTGTGNERLFFGSGTQLSVL.

The table lists this clonotype with a few counts. The chain carries TRBV7-9 and TRBJ2-2; 12 bases match TRBD1. This CDR3 has 19 residues. The germline V gene encodes CDR1 SEHNR and CDR2 FQNEAQ (reference sequence). J lost 4 bases, V lost 1 base, and 10 bases had no gene match. The CDR3 bases are TGTGCCAGCAGCTTAGGACCCCGGGACAGGGGGCTTAGCACCGGGGAGCTGTTTTTT. This codes for CASSLGPRDRGLSTGELFF.

This clonotype was counted a few times. The chain couples TRBV7-9 to TRBJ2-5; D may be TRBD1 (6 bases). The CDR3 totals 14 residues. V lost 3 bases and J lost 0, with 8 bases in between. Looked up from germline, CDR1 is SEHNR and CDR2 is FQNEAQ (reference sequence). The CDR3 DNA reads as TGTGCCAGCAGCTTCCGACAGGACCAAGAGACCCAGTACTTC. Translated: CASSFRQDQETQYF. The whole variable domain, remainder taken from reference TRBV7-9 and TRBJ2-5, is DTGVSQNPRHKITKRGQNVTFRCDPISEHNRLYWYRQTLGQGPEFLTYFQNEAQLEKSRLLSDRFSAERPKGSFSTLEIQRTEQGDSAMYLCASSFRQDQETQYFGPGTRLLVL.

This clonotype was found a few times. The chain links TRBV7-2 to TRBJ2-7, with 7 bases that match TRBD1. The length of the CDR3 is 15 residues. Per the germline V gene, CDR1 is SGHTA and CDR2 is FQGNSA. V shed 0 bases, J shed 4 bases, and the junction held 6 bases outside the gene matches. The CDR3 reads CASSLAGRGSYEQYF. The CDR3 DNA is TGTGCCAGCAGCTTAGCAGGCAGGGGGTCGTACGAGCAGTACTTC.

This chain uses TRBV24-1 with TRBJ2-3; possible D gene TRBD1, 5 bases. V was trimmed by 3 bases and J by 4 bases, leaving 19 bases between them. Germline V gene lookup returns CDR1 KGHDR and CDR2 SFDVKD. The CDR3 totals 17 residues. The CDR3 nucleotides are TGTGCCACCAGTGATCCCGACGGACCACAGGACGCAGATACGCAGTATTTT. It codes for CATSDPDGPQDADTQYF.